Listed here are 9 T cell receptor beta chains from one sample, sequenced in a study of T-cell reconstitution after alpha-beta-depleted transplantation in children. Researchers prepared the TCRbeta library using unique molecular identifiers, the study reports. TCRdb processed the PCR reads anew with MiXCR; each CDR3 protein has one entry. The sample has some 600,000 distinct CDR3 sequences, roughly 13% seen once. The material was PBMCs, mostly from graft donor cells, obtained 360 days after TCRalphabeta/CD19-depleted stem cell transplant. These receptors originate from a male patient younger than 18 who had a stem cell transplant for acute myeloid leukemia, so the T cells may come from the graft donor.

The chain couples TRBV30 to TRBJ1-5; D is undetermined. The CDR3 runs to 14 residues. Germline loops: CDR1 GTSNPN, CDR2 SVGIG (reference sequence). The V gene lost 0 bases and the J gene lost 3 bases, with 9 bases spanning the gap. The CDR3: CAWSVERLNQPQHF. For the CDR3, the DNA is TGTGCCTGGAGTGTCGAACGCCTCAATCAGCCCCAGCATTTT.

The gene calls are TRBV20-1 and TRBJ1-2; perhaps TRBD1 as D (5 bases). V gave up 4 bases and J gave up 2 bases, with 11 bases separating them. CDR1 and CDR2 from the germline V gene are DFQATT and SNEGSKA (reference sequence). CDR3 size: 13 residues. The CDR3 sequence: CSAMDTPNYGYTF. The CDR3 DNA sequence: TGCAGTGCTATGGACACCCCGAACTATGGCTACACCTTC.

The chain combines TRBV7-2 with TRBJ2-7; D assignment may be TRBD1 or TRBD2 (5 bases each). CDR3 length: 14 amino acids. Germline CDR1 reads SGHTA; CDR2 reads FQGNSA. V shed 5 bases and J shed 2 bases, with 13 bases lying between them. The CDR3 spells CASSPGGRPYEQYF. The DNA for the CDR3 is TGTGCCAGCAGCCCTGGGGGTCGCCCCTACGAGCAGTACTTC.

The table lists this clonotype with a few counts. This chain links TRBV7-9 with TRBJ2-4; 7 bases align to TRBD1. Trimming cost V 0 bases and J 14 bases; bases outside gene matches: 4. The CDR3 is 12 amino acids. Germline lookup yields CDR1 SEHNR and CDR2 FQNEAQ (reference sequence). CDR3 residues: CASSLADGTEYF. CDR3 sequence (DNA): TGTGCCAGCAGCTTAGCAGACGGGACAGAGTACTTC. The variable domain in full, with the rest retrieved from reference TRBV7-9 and TRBJ2-4, is DTGVSQNPRHKITKRGQNVTFRCDPISEHNRLYWYRQTLGQGPEFLTYFQNEAQLEKSRLLSDRFSAERPKGSFSTLEIQRTEQGDSAMYLCASSLADGTEYFGAGTRLSVL.

This clonotype has a count of ten or more. The chain carries TRBV11-2 and TRBJ2-1, with 9 positions matching TRBD2. This CDR3 region has 16 residues. Germline CDR1 and CDR2: SGHAT and FQNNGV. The V and J ends lost 1 base and 4 bases, in that order; junction bases with no gene match: 5. The CDR3 is CASSLVGGRAYNEQFF. The CDR3 DNA reads TGTGCCAGCAGCTTAGTAGGCGGGAGGGCTTACAATGAGCAGTTCTTC.

V and J are TRBV6-1 and TRBJ2-2; perhaps TRBD1 as D (6 bases). In germline, CDR1 is MNHNS, CDR2 SASEGT. V lost 7 bases to trimming and J lost 3 bases, with 18 bases between them. The CDR3 is made up of 16 amino acids. The CDR3 reads CASKTTTGKDTGELFF. CDR3 in DNA: TGTGCCAGCAAAACGACCACAGGGAAGGACACCGGGGAGCTGTTTTTT.

The genes are TRBV12-3 or TRBV12-4 and TRBJ2-7; D may be TRBD2 (6 bases). This CDR3 has 13 residues. Trimming took 4 bases from V and 3 from J, leaving 10 bases between them. CDR3 loop: CASSSEGGYEQYF. The CDR3, as DNA: TGTGCCAGCAGTTCGGAGGGCGGCTACGAGCAGTACTTC.

The chain recombines TRBV4-3 with TRBJ2-6; D is unresolved. The CDR3 totals 17 residues. V was pared by 0 bases and J by 0 bases, with 9 bases between. CDR1 LGHNA and CDR2 YSLEER come from the germline V gene. The CDR3 DNA reads TGCGCCAGCAGCCAAGATAAACCGCTCTCTGGGGCCAACGTCCTGACTTTC. It yields the protein CASSQDKPLSGANVLTF.

This clonotype was observed at least ten times. The rearrangement joins TRBV25-1 to TRBJ2-7, with TRBD2 as a possible D gene (5 bases). Germline V gene data show CDR1 as MGHDK and CDR2 as SYGVNS. V was clipped by 4 bases and J by 2 bases, with 18 bases between them. This CDR3 has 16 residues. The CDR3: CASSAPRSGKAYEQYF. Here the CDR3 DNA reads TGTGCCAGCAGTGCCCCCCGAAGCGGAAAGGCCTACGAGCAGTACTTC.